A selection of T cell receptor beta chains follows, all from one sample in a study of T-cell reconstitution after alpha-beta-depleted transplantation in children. TCRdb re-called the PCR reads through MiXCR, storing one row per CDR3 protein. The sample lists over 200,000 distinct CDR3 sequences, roughly 10% seen once, with 28% in the top ten. Sequencing was performed on PBMCs, taken before TCRalphabeta/CD19-depleted stem cell transplant. These receptors originate from a child in the first two years of life with acute myeloid leukemia, due to receive a stem cell transplant. CDR3s include the opening cysteine and the closing phenylalanine or tryptophan. D genes are given only for firm matches. Not all rows give a size; the values are once, few, many and, for expanded clones, a class.

j_call,d_call,v_call,clone_size,cdr3_nt,cdr3_aa
TRBJ1-5,-,TRBV29-1,many,TGCAGCGCTGCCCAACTGACAGGCGATCAGCCCCAGCATTTT,CSAAQLTGDQPQHF
TRBJ2-2,TRBD2,TRBV7-9,-,TGTGCCAGCAGCGCCCCTAGCGGATGGACCGGGGAGCTGTTTTTT,CASSAPSGWTGELFF
TRBJ2-7,TRBD2,TRBV28,many,TGTGCCAGCAGTTTAGCGGGGGACTACTACGAGCAGTACTTC,CASSLAGDYYEQYF
TRBJ2-7,-,TRBV6-5,-,TGTGCCAGTAGTTACTCTGGGGGGGCCCCGTACGAGCAGTACTTC,CASSYSGGAPYEQYF
TRBJ1-5,-,TRBV18,many,TGTGCCAGCTCACCGGGAGGCGATCAGCCCCAGCATTTT,CASSPGGDQPQHF
TRBJ2-3,-,TRBV10-1,many,TGCGCCAGCACGGACAGCCTTAGCACAGATACGCAGTATTTT,CASTDSLSTDTQYF
TRBJ2-2,TRBD2,TRBV20-1,many,TGCAGTGCTTCGACTAGCCCGAACACCGGGGAGCTGTTTTTT,CSASTSPNTGELFF
TRBJ1-5,TRBD1,TRBV28,many,TGTGCCAGCAGGACAGGGTATAGCAATCAGCCCCAGCATTTT,CASRTGYSNQPQHF
TRBJ2-7,TRBD2,TRBV13,-,TGTGCCAGCAGCCAGGGACTAGGCGTCGGCGAGCAGTACTTC,CASSQGLGVGEQYF
TRBJ1-5,TRBD1,TRBV6-1,many,TGTGCCAGCAGTGACCTGACAGGGGGCAATCAGCCCCAGCATTTT,CASSDLTGGNQPQHF
TRBJ1-5,-,TRBV3-1,-,TGTGCCAGCAGCCTAGCGCAGGGGAATCAGCCCCAGCATTTT,CASSLAQGNQPQHF
TRBJ2-3,TRBD1,TRBV9,many,TGTGCCAGCAGCGTAGAGACAGGGCCAGATACGCAGTATTTT,CASSVETGPDTQYF
TRBJ2-5,-,TRBV12-3/TRBV12-4,many,TGTGCCAGCAGTTTACTTCAAGAGACCCAGTACTTC,CASSLLQETQYF
TRBJ1-5,-,TRBV12-3/TRBV12-4,many,TGTGCCAGCAGTTTAGCAGGTTCGTGGGGGGCAGGACAGCCCCAGCATTTT,CASSLAGSWGAGQPQHF
TRBJ2-2,TRBD2,TRBV24-1,many,TGTGCCACCAGTGATCTCGGACTAGCGGACCAGAACACCGGGGAGCTGTTTTTT,CATSDLGLADQNTGELFF
TRBJ2-7,-,TRBV7-2,many,TGTGCCAGCAGCTTAGGGGGCGTACGGGGCGAGCAGTACTTC,CASSLGGVRGEQYF
TRBJ2-3,TRBD2,TRBV5-1,many,TGCGCCAGCAGCTTGGATAGCGGGGGCAGCACAGATACGCAGTATTTT,CASSLDSGGSTDTQYF
TRBJ2-1,-,TRBV7-6,few,TGTGCCAGCAGCTCTGGGTCACTCGGTGGGGGGCAGTTCTTC,CASSSGSLGGGQFF
TRBJ1-4,-,TRBV20-1,many,TGCAGTGCAACGCCGGGTACAGGAGAAAAACTGTTTTTT,CSATPGTGEKLFF
TRBJ1-2,-,TRBV21-1,many,TGTGCCAGCAGCAAAGTCCCCAAACCGGGACTCGATGCGCTGTATGGCTACACCTTC,CASSKVPKPGLDALYGYTF
TRBJ2-5,TRBD1,TRBV7-7,many,TGTGCTAGCAGACTCGGACAGGGCTTCGGGACCCAGTACTTC,CASRLGQGFGTQYF
TRBJ2-1,-,TRBV6-6,few,TGTGCCAGCAGTCCGGGGGCTGAGCAGTTCTTC,CASSPGAEQFF
TRBJ2-2,TRBD2,TRBV3-1,few,TGTGCCAGCAGCCAAGGCGGGACTAGCGGGAACACCGGGGAGCTGTTTTTT,CASSQGGTSGNTGELFF
TRBJ2-2,TRBD1,TRBV5-1,many,TGCGCCAGCAGCTCGCGACAGGGGGCTATCGGGGAGCTGTTTTTT,CASSSRQGAIGELFF
TRBJ2-1,TRBD2,TRBV11-2,few,TGTGCCAGCAGCTTAGTATCGAGGGAGGGTGAAAATGAGCAGTTCTTC,CASSLVSREGENEQFF
TRBJ2-3,TRBD1,TRBV28,many,TGTGCCAGCAGTGCCGCGGGAATGAGACAGGGGCCAGATACGCAGTATTTT,CASSAAGMRQGPDTQYF
TRBJ2-3,-,TRBV5-6,many,TGTGCCAGCAGCTTGGATCCGTATACGCAGTATTTT,CASSLDPYTQYF
TRBJ1-4,-,TRBV6-5,many,TGTGCCAGCAGATTAACTCGTTGGTCAGCAACTAATGAAAAACTGTTTTTT,CASRLTRWSATNEKLFF
TRBJ2-1,-,TRBV6-5,many,TGTGCCAGCAGTCTCCTTTGGAAGCGGGCGTACAATGAGCAGTTCTTC,CASSLLWKRAYNEQFF
TRBJ2-7,-,TRBV27,-,TGTGCCACATCCCTTCTACAAGACGGCGAGCAGTACTTC,CATSLLQDGEQYF
TRBJ1-2,TRBD1,TRBV5-1,-,TGCGCCAGCAGCTCCGGGACAGGGAACCCCTATGGCTACACCTTC,CASSSGTGNPYGYTF
TRBJ1-5,TRBD1,TRBV6-2/TRBV6-3,-,TGTGCCAGCAGCTCAGGGGGCCTTGACAATCAGCCCCAGCATTTT,CASSSGGLDNQPQHF
TRBJ1-5,-,TRBV5-1,many,TGCGCCAGCAGCTTCCAACCTGGCGGGGGAGGTCAGCCCCAGCATTTT,CASSFQPGGGGQPQHF
TRBJ1-1,TRBD1,TRBV20-1,many,TGCAGTGCTAGGCCCACAGGGGGCGTTGGAAAAACTGAAGCTTTCTTT,CSARPTGGVGKTEAFF
TRBJ2-2,TRBD1,TRBV7-6,medium-sized,TGTGCCAGCAGCCCCAGGGGGTACACCGGGGAGCTGTTTTTT,CASSPRGYTGELFF
TRBJ1-1,TRBD1,TRBV19,many,TGTGCCAGTAGTATTTCTGGGACAGGGTCGGCCACTGAAGCTTTCTTT,CASSISGTGSATEAFF
TRBJ1-1,-,TRBV10-2,-,TGCGCCAGCATGGGACAACTGAACACTGAAGCTTTCTTT,CASMGQLNTEAFF
TRBJ1-1,-,TRBV29-1,many,TGCAGCGTTGGGGGGGGAAGCATGAACACTGAAGCTTTCTTT,CSVGGGSMNTEAFF
TRBJ1-1,-,TRBV19,-,TGTGCCAGCTCCGGTAGGCCCGGGAACACTGAAGCTTTCTTT,CASSGRPGNTEAFF
TRBJ2-1,TRBD2,TRBV28,many,TGTGCCAGCAGTTTAGTTTGGCGGGAGGGATACAATGAGCAGTTCTTC,CASSLVWREGYNEQFF
TRBJ2-1,-,TRBV24-1,many,TGTGCCACCAGTGATTTTGGGCAGGGGAGCTACAATGAGCAGTTCTTC,CATSDFGQGSYNEQFF
TRBJ2-2,TRBD1,TRBV11-2,many,TGTGCCAGCAGCTTACCCGGGACAGGCTCCGGGGAGCTGTTTTTT,CASSLPGTGSGELFF